This T cell receptor (beta chain) was retrieved from a study of blood T cell repertoires in COVID-19. Per the germline V gene, CDR1 is SNHLY and CDR2 is FYNNEI. The trim removed 5 bases at V and 0 bases at J, leaving 1 base unmatched. The CDR3 is 13 residues long. The assay was immunoSEQ multiplex PCR, and TCRdb's table has in-frame clones only and misses some. The table lists 150,000 to 200,000 clones, 84% of them singletons, with 13% to 15% in the top ten. What was sequenced was PBMCs or T cells enriched from blood (not recorded which). J is TRBJ2-7 and V is TRBV2; the match to TRBD1 covers 7 bases. The receptor was derived from a man over 45 who had recovered from COVID-19. The CDR3 DNA follows: TGTGCCAGCAGTTACAGGGGCTCCTACGAGCAGTACTTC. Translation gives CASSYRGSYEQYF.